This T cell receptor (beta chain) emerged from a study of cytomegalovirus exposure and HLA in healthy donors. Study context: Inside one of the first data releases sat about 85 million unique TCRs taken from HLA-typed donors.

General observations from the study: According to a later analysis, most TCR beta chains associated with CMV appeared HLA-restricted.

Per the germline V gene, CDR1 is SGHRS and CDR2 is YFSETQ. The junction had 9 bases not matched to a gene; V was cut back by 4 bases and J by 5 bases. The CDR3 consists of 16 residues. Concerning this clone itself: Antigen: not known.

A multiplex PCR was run with 60 Vbeta primers and 13 Jbeta primers. Some clones are missing from TCRdb's copy, which holds only in-frame ones; the method was immunoSEQ multiplex PCR. The top ten clones hold approximately 1.3% of a sample with approximately 150,000 clones, 77% of them seen once. Each donor was healthy, and each was a bone marrow donor. The sequenced sample was PBMCs. The J gene is TRBJ2-2, the V gene TRBV5-1; 9 nucleotides line up with TRBD1. The receptor comes from a woman between 25 and 40 years old in good health and CMV-seropositive. DNA of the CDR3: TGCGCCAGCAGCCTTGGACAGGGGATAGGGACCGGGGAGCTGTTTTTT. Amino acid sequence: CASSLGQGIGTGELFF. Based on the CDR3 plus reference TRBV5-1 and TRBJ2-2, the full variable domain is KAGVTQTPRYLIKTRGQQVTLSCSPISGHRSVSWYQQTPGQGLQFLFEYFSETQRNKGNFPGRFSGRQFSNSRSEMNVSTLELGDSALYLCASSLGQGIGTGELFFGEGSRLTVL.